This T cell receptor (beta chain) derives from a study of blood T cell repertoires in COVID-19 (dated by TCRdb to 2018 to 2021). Looking at the study overall: The collaborator samples originated in the United States, Italy and Spain and spanned the acute and convalescent phases of COVID-19. The prospective study material was composed of cDNA or gDNA derived from T cells, B-cell-depleted T cells, or PBMCs. The dataset comprised deeply sampled blood TCRbeta repertoires from subjects exposed to, actively infected with, or recovered from COVID-19. The repertoires were released in a freely available public database meant as a resource for research on the immune response to SARS-CoV-2. Samples came from the ongoing ImmuneRACE study (first 160 participants) plus 1,254 subjects from 6 global collaborators. Sample metadata almost always included a de-identified subject ID, COVID-19 status, age in years and sex. HLA class I and class II types, where available, came from metadata supplied by the sample provider rather than from assay-based typing. The full study reports these points: How much clinical and demographic metadata was included differed by source and by participant, and the metadata was provided uncurated.

Collaborating institutions collected whole blood in K2EDTA tubes following their own protocols. For TCRbeta analysis, collaborators shipped samples as frozen whole blood, isolated PBMCs, or DNA extracted from either of those sample types. The immunoSEQ Assay, a bias-controlled multiplex PCR, was used to amplify TCRbeta CDR3 regions from genomic DNA. From the authors' description of their analysis: Nucleated cell counts per sample were estimated from amplification of reference gene primers within the assay. To quantify the absolute abundance of each unique TCRbeta CDR3 rearrangement, sequence reads were collapsed and filtered. For each sample, productive Simpson clonality was calculated by taking the square root of Simpson's diversity index across productive rearrangements. The immuneACCESS repertoire file appears here via TCRdb, limited to in-frame rearrangements. These files lack a portion of the clones; in checked studies, under half of the deficit traces to unresolved V genes, and the cause of the others is not known. V and J calls and clone size come straight from that table; D and trimming were deduced from the DNA. For this sample there are 200,000 to 250,000 clones; approximately 80% appear just once. The top ten constitute 4.9% of the sample.

In the case of this clone: Its antigen is still unknown. Per-base quality was not reported, and no clone a single base away is much larger than it.

V loses 0 bases at its end and J loses 2 bases; junction bases beyond the gene matches: 11. Measured from the cysteine to the phenylalanine, the CDR3 is 18 residues long. The entry retains the CDR3 DNA only, 54 bases that are in frame from base 1. Based on the germline V gene, the CDR1 and CDR2 sequences are SGDLS and YYNGEE. This clonotype was obtained from a woman of 80 years or more with active or convalescent COVID-19. Specimen: peripheral blood. This receptor chain uses TRBV9 and TRBJ2-7, with TRBD1 matching 10 junction bases. CDR3 region: CASSVGQIGQGGPYEQYF. The nucleotide sequence is given as TGTGCCAGCAGCGTAGGTCAGATCGGACAGGGGGGTCCCTACGAGCAGTACTTC.